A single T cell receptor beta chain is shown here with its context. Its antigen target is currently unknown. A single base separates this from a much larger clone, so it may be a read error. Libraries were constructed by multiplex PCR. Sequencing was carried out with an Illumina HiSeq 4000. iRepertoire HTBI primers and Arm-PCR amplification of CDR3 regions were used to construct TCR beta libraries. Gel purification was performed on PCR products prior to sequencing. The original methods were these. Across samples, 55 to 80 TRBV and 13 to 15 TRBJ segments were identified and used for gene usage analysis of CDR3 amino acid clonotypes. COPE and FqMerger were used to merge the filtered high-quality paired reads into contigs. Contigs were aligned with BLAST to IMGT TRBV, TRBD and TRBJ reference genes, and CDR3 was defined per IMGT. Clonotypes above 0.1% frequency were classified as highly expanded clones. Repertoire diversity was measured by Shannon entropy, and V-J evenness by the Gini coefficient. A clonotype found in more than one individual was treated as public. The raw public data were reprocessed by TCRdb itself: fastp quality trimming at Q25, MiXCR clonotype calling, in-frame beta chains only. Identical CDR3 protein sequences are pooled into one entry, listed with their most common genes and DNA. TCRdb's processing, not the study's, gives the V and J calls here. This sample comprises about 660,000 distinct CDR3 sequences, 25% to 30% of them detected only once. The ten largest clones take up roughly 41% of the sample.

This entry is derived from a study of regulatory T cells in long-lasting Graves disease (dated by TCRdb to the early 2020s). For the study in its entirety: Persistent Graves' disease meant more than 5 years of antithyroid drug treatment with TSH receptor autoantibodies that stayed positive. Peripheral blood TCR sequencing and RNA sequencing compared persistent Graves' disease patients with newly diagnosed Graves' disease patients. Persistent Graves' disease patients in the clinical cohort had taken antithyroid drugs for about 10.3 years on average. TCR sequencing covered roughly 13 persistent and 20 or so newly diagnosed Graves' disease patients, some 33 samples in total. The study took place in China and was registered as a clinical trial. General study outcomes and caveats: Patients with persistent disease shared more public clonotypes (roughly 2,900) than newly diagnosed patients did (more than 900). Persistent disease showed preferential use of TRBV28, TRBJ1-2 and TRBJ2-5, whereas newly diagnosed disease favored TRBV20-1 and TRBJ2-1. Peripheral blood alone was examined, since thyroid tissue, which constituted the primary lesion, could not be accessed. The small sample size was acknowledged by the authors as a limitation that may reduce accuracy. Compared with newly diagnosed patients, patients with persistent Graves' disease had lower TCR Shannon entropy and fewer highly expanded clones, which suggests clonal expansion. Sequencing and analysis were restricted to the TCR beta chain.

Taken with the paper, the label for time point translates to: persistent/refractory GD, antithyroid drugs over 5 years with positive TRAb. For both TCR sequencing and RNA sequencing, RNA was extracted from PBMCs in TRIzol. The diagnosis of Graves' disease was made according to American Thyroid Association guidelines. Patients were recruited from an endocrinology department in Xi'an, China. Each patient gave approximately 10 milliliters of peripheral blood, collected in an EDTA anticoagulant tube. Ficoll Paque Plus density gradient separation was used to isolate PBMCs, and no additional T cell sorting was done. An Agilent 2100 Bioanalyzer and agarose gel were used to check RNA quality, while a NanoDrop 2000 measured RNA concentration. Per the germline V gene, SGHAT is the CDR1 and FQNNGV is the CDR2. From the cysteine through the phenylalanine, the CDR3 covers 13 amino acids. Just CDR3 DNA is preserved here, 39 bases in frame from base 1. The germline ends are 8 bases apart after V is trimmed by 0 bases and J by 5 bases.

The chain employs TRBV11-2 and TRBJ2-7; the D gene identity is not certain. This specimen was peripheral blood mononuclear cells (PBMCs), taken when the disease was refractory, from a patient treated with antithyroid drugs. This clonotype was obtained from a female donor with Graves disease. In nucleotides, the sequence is TGTGCCAGCAGCTTAGAAGTAAACCACGAGCAGTACTTC. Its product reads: CASSLEVNHEQYF.